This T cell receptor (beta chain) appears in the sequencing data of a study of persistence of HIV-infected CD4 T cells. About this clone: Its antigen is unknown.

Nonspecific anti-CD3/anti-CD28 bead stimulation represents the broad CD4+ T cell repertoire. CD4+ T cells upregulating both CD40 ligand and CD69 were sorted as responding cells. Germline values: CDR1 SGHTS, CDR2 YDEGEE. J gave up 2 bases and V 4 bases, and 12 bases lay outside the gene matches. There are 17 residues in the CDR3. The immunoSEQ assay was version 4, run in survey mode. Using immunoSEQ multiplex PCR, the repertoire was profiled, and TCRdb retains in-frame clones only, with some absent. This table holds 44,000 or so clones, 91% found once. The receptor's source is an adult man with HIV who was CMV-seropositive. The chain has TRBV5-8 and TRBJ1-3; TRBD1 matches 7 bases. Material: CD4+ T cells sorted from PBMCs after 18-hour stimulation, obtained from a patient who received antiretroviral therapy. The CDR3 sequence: CASSLRQGSVPGNTIYF. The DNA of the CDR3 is TGTGCCAGCAGCCTCAGACAGGGCTCGGTTCCTGGAAACACCATATATTTT.